These 16 T cell receptor beta chains share one sample of origin, sequenced in a study of cytomegalovirus exposure and HLA in healthy donors. The PCR was carried out with 60 Vbeta primers and 13 Jbeta primers. Sequencing was performed with immunoSEQ multiplex PCR; in TCRdb, only in-frame clones are kept and a portion is missing. Altogether around 160,000 clones are present, around four fifths being singletons, with the ten largest covering over 1.5%. Sequenced input: PBMCs. These receptors all stem from a woman aged 18-30 years in good health and CMV-seronegative.

The chain has TRBV10-3 and TRBJ1-2, with D maybe TRBD1 (6 bases). Looked up from germline, CDR1 is ENHRY and CDR2 is SYGVKD. V was shortened by 2 bases and J by 6 bases, with 16 bases between the two germline ends. This CDR3 spans 15 amino acids. This CDR3 reads CAISELGGRLDGYTF. The CDR3 nucleotides read TGTGCCATCAGTGAGCTGGGGGGGCGATTGGATGGCTACACCTTC.

This sequence joins TRBV15 and TRBJ2-1; TRBD2 matches at 8 bases. The V gene's germline CDR1 is LNHNV and CDR2 YYDKDF (reference sequence). This CDR3 is built from 17 residues. V gave up 2 bases and J gave up 2 bases; unmatched junction bases: 8. CDR3 sequence reads: CATSRPRAGVTYNEQFF. Written as DNA, the CDR3 is TGTGCCACCAGCAGACCCCGAGCGGGGGTGACCTACAATGAGCAGTTCTTC.

The rearrangement links TRBV28 to TRBJ1-1, with 9 nucleotides matching TRBD1. Trimming took 5 bases from V and 4 from J; bases not matched to a gene: 5. The CDR3 length is 14 residues. Germline CDR1 reads MDHEN; CDR2 reads SYDVKM. The CDR3 region has the DNA TGTGCCAGCAGTCCGGACAGGGGAGTCACTGAAGCTTTCTTT. It codes for CASSPDRGVTEAFF. Full variable domain (outside the CDR3, taken from reference TRBV28 and TRBJ1-1): DVKVTQSSRYLVKRTGEKVFLECVQDMDHENMFWYRQDPGLGLRLIYFSYDVKMKEKGDIPEGYSVSREKKERFSLILESASTNQTSMYLCASSPDRGVTEAFFGQGTRLTVV.

The CDR3 bases are TGCGCCAGCAGCTTGTATTGGGGCGAGAACACTGAAGCTTTCTTT. Protein sequence: CASSLYWGENTEAFF. The chain is built from TRBV5-1 and TRBJ1-1; tentative D call: TRBD1 (5 bases). Deletions cut 1 base from V and 1 base from J, with 11 bases between. There are 15 residues in the CDR3. The germline CDR1 and CDR2 sequences are SGHRS and YFSETQ.

This chain connects TRBV2 to TRBJ1-6; 10 bases map to TRBD1. The CDR3 extends over 16 amino acids. Germline V gene data show CDR1 as SNHLY and CDR2 as FYNNEI. Trimming removed 10 bases from V and 10 bases from J; junction bases left unmatched: 16. CDR3 amino acids: CANRPGTGDGGSPLHF. The CDR3 DNA reads TGTGCCAACAGACCCGGGACAGGGGATGGTGGCTCACCCCTCCACTTT.

This clone was detected a few times. The J gene is TRBJ2-2, the V gene TRBV5-4; 9 bases are a match to TRBD1. This CDR3 spans 16 amino acids. The germline V gene encodes CDR1 SGHNT and CDR2 YYREEE (reference sequence). The ends lost 4 bases at V and 5 bases at J; junction bases unmatched: 9. The CDR3 reads CASSLLFGQGTGELFF. CDR3 nucleotides: TGTGCCAGCAGCCTACTATTCGGACAGGGGACCGGGGAGCTGTTTTTT.

V and J are TRBV15 and TRBJ1-2; TRBD1 might be the D (6 bases). Germline CDR1 reads LNHNV; CDR2 reads YYDKDF (reference sequence). The CDR3 has 16 amino acids. Trimming cost V 1 base and J 6 bases, with 18 bases left between them. The CDR3 nucleotides read TGTGCCACCAGCAGAGGAGGGGGGGGGCGCGGAGATGGCTACACCTTC. It yields the protein CATSRGGGGRGDGYTF.

The rearrangement uses TRBV2 and TRBJ1-1; D is undetermined. V was shortened by 3 bases and J by 0 bases, with 8 bases between the two germline ends. Per the germline V gene, CDR1 is SNHLY and CDR2 is FYNNEI. This CDR3 has 14 amino acids. The CDR3 DNA sequence: TGTGCCAGCAGTGATTGGGAGATGAACACTGAAGCTTTCTTT. Translating it yields CASSDWEMNTEAFF.

This clone was seen once. The chain employs TRBV5-1 and TRBJ2-2, with D possibly TRBD1 on 6 matching bases. Germline V CDR1 and CDR2: SGHRS, YFSETQ. CDR3 size: 15 residues. The V and J ends lost 0 bases and 4 bases respectively, with 10 bases between them. The CDR3: CASSLEGRGTGELFF. The CDR3 DNA reads TGCGCCAGCAGCTTGGAGGGCAGGGGCACCGGGGAGCTGTTTTTT.

With regard to this clone: Sequence at one end of the junction differs from germline and may be a read error. V usage is TRBV7-2 and J usage is TRBJ2-3; 8 bases fit TRBD2. This CDR3 contains 14 residues. CDR1 SGHTA and CDR2 FQGNSA come from the germline V gene. The CDR3 sequence: CASSFGFSGDTRYF. CDR3 DNA: TGTGCCAGCAGCTTTGGTTTTAGCGGGGATACGCGGTATTTT.

The V and J genes are TRBV7-9 and TRBJ1-5; unclear D gene. Trimming stripped 4 bases from V and 8 bases from J, with 18 bases between. Germline values: CDR1 SEHNR, CDR2 FQNEAQ (reference sequence). The CDR3 is made up of 15 amino acids. The CDR3 coding sequence is TGTGCCAGCAGCTATGCCAGAGTAGCAGTCAAGCCCCAGCATTTT. Translation: CASSYARVAVKPQHF.

This clone was observed a single time. The chain has TRBV7-9 and TRBJ2-5; 10 bases are shared with TRBD1. V lost 3 bases to trimming and J lost 5 bases; unmatched junction nucleotides: 9. The CDR3 consists of 16 residues. CDR1 and CDR2 (germline): SEHNR, FQNEAQ (reference sequence). In DNA form, the CDR3 reads TGTGCCAGCAGCTTTGGAGACAGGGGGCCTTATGAGACCCAGTACTTC. Protein: CASSFGDRGPYETQYF. Drawing the rest from reference TRBV7-9 and TRBJ2-5, the complete variable domain is DTGVSQNPRHKITKRGQNVTFRCDPISEHNRLYWYRQTLGQGPEFLTYFQNEAQLEKSRLLSDRFSAERPKGSFSTLEIQRTEQGDSAMYLCASSFGDRGPYETQYFGPGTRLLVL.

This rearrangement joins TRBV11-1 to TRBJ2-2, with TRBD2 identical over 8 bases. Per the germline V gene, CDR1 is SGHAT and CDR2 is FQDESV (reference sequence). The CDR3 spans 16 residues. The V segment lost 5 bases and the J segment 6 bases; nucleotides outside the gene matches: 11. The CDR3 DNA follows: TGTGCCAGCAGCCCCTTGTCGGGGGGGCCGTCCGGGGAGCTGTTTTTT. This gives the protein CASSPLSGGPSGELFF.

This clone occurred once. The rearrangement uses TRBV10-3 and TRBJ1-1; 7 bases fit TRBD1. The germline gives CDR1 ENHRY, CDR2 SYGVKD. There are 16 residues in the CDR3. V was pared by 0 bases and J by 2 bases, with 6 bases of the junction left unmatched. The CDR3 region has the DNA TGTGCCATCAGTGAGTCGACCGGGACAGATAACACTGAAGCTTTCTTT. Its protein product is CAISESTGTDNTEAFF.

The chain recombines TRBV14 with TRBJ1-4; perhaps TRBD1 as D (5 bases). V lost 0 bases and J 10 bases, leaving 15 bases between the germline ends. CDR1 is SGHDN and CDR2 is FVKESK in the germline V gene. CDR3 length: 15 amino acids. Written as DNA, the CDR3 is TGTGCCAGCAGCCAAGAGGATAGGGGATGGGGAAAACTGTTTTTT. The encoded protein is CASSQEDRGWGKLFF. The whole variable domain, remainder taken from reference TRBV14 and TRBJ1-4, is EAGVTQFPSHSVIEKGQTVTLRCDPISGHDNLYWYRRVMGKEIKFLLHFVKESKQDESGMPNNRFLAERTGGTYSTLKVQPAELEDSGVYFCASSQEDRGWGKLFFGSGTQLSVL.

This clone occurred a few times. The V call is TRBV19, the J call TRBJ1-2, with 7 bases aligning to TRBD1. The germline CDR1 and CDR2 sequences are LNHDA and SQIVND (reference sequence). The CDR3 spans 15 residues. The J segment lost 7 bases and the V segment lost 7 bases, leaving 15 bases of the junction unmatched. This chain's CDR3 is CASTEGGAGVSGYTF. The DNA for the CDR3 is TGTGCCAGTACCGAAGGGGGCGCCGGGGTCTCTGGCTACACCTTC.